The rows below give T cell receptor beta chains drawn from one sample of a study of blood T cell repertoires in COVID-19. Method: immunoSEQ multiplex PCR; TCRdb's copy keeps in-frame clones and lacks some. The profile shows roughly 260,000 clones, around 90% of them singletons. Sequenced sample: peripheral blood. The source is a person between 18 and 35 years old with COVID-19, enrolled during active disease. Both conserved end residues are part of each CDR3. Each record gives: CDR3 DNA, CDR3 protein, V gene, D gene, J gene, clone size. The D gene is left open where the match is weak. Not every row has a clone size; where given, it reads once, few, many or a size class.

DNA: TGTGCCAGCAGCCCGTGGACAGGGACTGTATTACAGCCCCAGCATTTT
CDR3: CASSPWTGTVLQPQHF
V: TRBV7-6
D: TRBD1
J: TRBJ1-5
size: NA

DNA: TGTGCCAGCAGCCAAGAAGGACAGTACTCTGGGGCCAACGTCCTGACTTTC
CDR3: CASSQEGQYSGANVLTF
V: TRBV4-2
D: NA
J: TRBJ2-6
size: few

DNA: TGTGCCAGCAGTTTTGACATGAACACTGAAGCTTTCTTT
CDR3: CASSFDMNTEAFF
V: TRBV27
D: NA
J: TRBJ1-1
size: NA

DNA: TGTGCCAGCAGACTAGCAGAGAAAAATGAGCAGTTCTTC
CDR3: CASRLAEKNEQFF
V: TRBV7-9
D: NA
J: TRBJ2-1
size: NA

DNA: TGTGCCAGCAGCGTAGGGACTAGCGGCAACACAGATACGCAGTATTTT
CDR3: CASSVGTSGNTDTQYF
V: TRBV9
D: TRBD2
J: TRBJ2-3
size: NA

DNA: TGCGCCAGCAGCTTGAGCCAGGGGGCGCCCACCGGGGAGCTGTTTTTT
CDR3: CASSLSQGAPTGELFF
V: TRBV5-1
D: TRBD1
J: TRBJ2-2
size: NA

DNA: TGTGCCAGTAGTATAGGTTCGAGGTTTCAGCCCCAGCATTTT
CDR3: CASSIGSRFQPQHF
V: TRBV19
D: NA
J: TRBJ1-5
size: NA

DNA: TGTGCCAGCAGCGTAGGTTCAATTCGGGACAATGAGCAGTTCTTC
CDR3: CASSVGSIRDNEQFF
V: TRBV9
D: NA
J: TRBJ2-1
size: NA

DNA: TGCGCCAGCAGCTTACAAGGACAGGGGAATAATTCACCCCTCCACTTT
CDR3: CASSLQGQGNNSPLHF
V: TRBV5-1
D: TRBD1
J: TRBJ1-6
size: NA

DNA: TGTGCCAGCAGCCCTCGGACAGGGGGCGAGCAGTACTTC
CDR3: CASSPRTGGEQYF
V: TRBV6-4
D: TRBD1
J: TRBJ2-7
size: NA

DNA: TGTGCCAGCAGTACGGGACAGGGGAACACTGAAGCTTTCTTT
CDR3: CASSTGQGNTEAFF
V: TRBV6-2/TRBV6-3
D: TRBD1
J: TRBJ1-1
size: NA

DNA: TGTGCCAGCAGCTTAGAGCCAGGTTCTAATGAAAAACTGTTTTTT
CDR3: CASSLEPGSNEKLFF
V: TRBV11-2
D: NA
J: TRBJ1-4
size: NA

DNA: TGTGCCAGCACCCTAGCGGAATCGCCCTACGAGCAGTACTTC
CDR3: CASTLAESPYEQYF
V: TRBV7-9
D: TRBD2
J: TRBJ2-7
size: once

DNA: TGTGCCAGTAGTTTTCGGAATGGAGGTGATGGGACCCAGTACTTC
CDR3: CASSFRNGGDGTQYF
V: TRBV19
D: NA
J: TRBJ2-5
size: NA

DNA: TGCGCCAGCAGCCAAGAAGGAGGGGGCATCTATGGCTACACCTTC
CDR3: CASSQEGGGIYGYTF
V: TRBV4-3
D: TRBD1
J: TRBJ1-2
size: NA

DNA: TGTGCCAGCATCTGGGCGGGGCCGACCCTCACCACAGATACGCAGTATTTT
CDR3: CASIWAGPTLTTDTQYF
V: TRBV28
D: NA
J: TRBJ2-3
size: NA

DNA: TGTGCCAGCAGCTTGGACGACTCTGTTCGCGAGCAGTACTTC
CDR3: CASSLDDSVREQYF
V: TRBV5-6
D: NA
J: TRBJ2-7
size: NA

DNA: TGTGCCAGCAGCCCCCAGCCGAACGGGGAAAAACTGTTTTTT
CDR3: CASSPQPNGEKLFF
V: TRBV7-9
D: NA
J: TRBJ1-4
size: NA

DNA: TGTGCCAGCAGTCTTTCCTCTGGAAACACCATATATTTT
CDR3: CASSLSSGNTIYF
V: TRBV28
D: NA
J: TRBJ1-3
size: NA

DNA: TGTGCCAGCAGCTTACGGCAGGGCTACGAGCAGTACTTC
CDR3: CASSLRQGYEQYF
V: TRBV7-8
D: NA
J: TRBJ2-7
size: NA

DNA: TGTGCCAGCAGCCTCAGACAGGGGCTTACTAACTATGGCTACACCTTC
CDR3: CASSLRQGLTNYGYTF
V: TRBV7-9
D: TRBD1
J: TRBJ1-2
size: few

DNA: TGTGCCAGCAGTGAAAGACCGGGGGGCAATGAGCAGTTCTTC
CDR3: CASSERPGGNEQFF
V: TRBV6-1
D: TRBD2
J: TRBJ2-1
size: few